These 2 T cell receptor beta chains came from one sample sequenced in a study of long-term antiretroviral therapy in people with HIV. Assay version v3.0 of immunoSEQ was used, and it was run at survey level. Profiled with immunoSEQ multiplex PCR; TCRdb holds only in-frame clones, not every one. The data contain 25,000 or so clones, roughly 73% of them singletons. Material: unsorted PBMCs, obtained 1.5 years before starting antiretroviral therapy. These receptor sequences come from a young man with HIV.

The chain employs TRBV28 and TRBJ2-3, with D possibly TRBD2 on 5 matching bases. Trimming stripped 6 bases from V and 0 bases from J, with 19 bases between. Germline CDR1 reads MDHEN; CDR2 reads SYDVKM. The CDR3 sequence is 17 residues long. The CDR3 coding sequence is TGTGCCAGCAGCGGGCTGGGAGCGGTGACTAGCACAGATACGCAGTATTTT. Translated: CASSGLGAVTSTDTQYF.

In this sample, this clone turned up once. The V gene is TRBV7-2, the J gene TRBJ2-5, with 7 bases matching TRBD2. Germline CDR1 SGHTA, CDR2 FQGNSA. There are 17 residues in the CDR3. The J segment lost 3 bases and the V segment lost 0 bases, leaving 10 bases of the junction unmatched. CDR3: CASSLAGGLTLKETQYF. The CDR3 coding sequence is TGTGCCAGCAGCTTAGCGGGAGGGCTCACTTTAAAAGAGACCCAGTACTTC.